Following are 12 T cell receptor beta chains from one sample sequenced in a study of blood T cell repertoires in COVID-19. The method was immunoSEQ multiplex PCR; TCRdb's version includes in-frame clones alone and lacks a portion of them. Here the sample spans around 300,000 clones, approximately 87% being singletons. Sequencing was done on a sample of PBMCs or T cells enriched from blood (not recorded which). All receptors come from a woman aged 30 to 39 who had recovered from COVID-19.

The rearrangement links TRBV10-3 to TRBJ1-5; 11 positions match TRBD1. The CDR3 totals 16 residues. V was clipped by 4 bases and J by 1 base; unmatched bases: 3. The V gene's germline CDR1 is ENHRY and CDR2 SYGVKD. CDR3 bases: TGTGCCATCAGTGGGACAGGGGGCAAGAGCAATCAGCCCCAGCATTTT. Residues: CAISGTGGKSNQPQHF.

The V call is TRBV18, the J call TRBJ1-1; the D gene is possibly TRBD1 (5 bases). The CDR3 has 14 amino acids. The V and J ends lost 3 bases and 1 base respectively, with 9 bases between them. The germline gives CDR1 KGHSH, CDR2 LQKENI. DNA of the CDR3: TGTGCCAGCTCACCGGGGCCTTCGAACACTGAAGCTTTCTTT. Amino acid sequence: CASSPGPSNTEAFF.

CDR3 residues: CSVRLAGRHSTDTQYF. CDR3 in DNA: TGCAGCGTTCGGCTAGCGGGGAGACATAGCACAGATACGCAGTATTTT. This chain connects TRBV29-1 to TRBJ2-3, with 9 bases aligning to TRBD2. CDR3 length: 16 amino acids. Germline V gene lookup returns CDR1 SQVTM and CDR2 ANQGSEA. J lost 0 bases, V lost 5 bases, and 9 bases had no gene match.

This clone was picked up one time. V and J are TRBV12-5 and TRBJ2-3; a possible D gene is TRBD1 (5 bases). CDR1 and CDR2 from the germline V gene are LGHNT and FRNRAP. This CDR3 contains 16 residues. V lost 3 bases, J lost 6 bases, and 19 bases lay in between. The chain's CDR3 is CASGLQAFRVGDTQYF. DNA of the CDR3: TGTGCTAGTGGTTTACAGGCATTCAGGGTAGGGGATACGCAGTATTTT. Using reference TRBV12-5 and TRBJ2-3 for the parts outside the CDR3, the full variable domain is DARVTQTPRHKVTEMGQEVTMRCQPILGHNTVFWYRQTMMQGLELLAYFRNRAPLDDSGMPKDRFSAEMPDATLATLKIQPSEPRDSAVYFCASGLQAFRVGDTQYFGPGTRLTVL.

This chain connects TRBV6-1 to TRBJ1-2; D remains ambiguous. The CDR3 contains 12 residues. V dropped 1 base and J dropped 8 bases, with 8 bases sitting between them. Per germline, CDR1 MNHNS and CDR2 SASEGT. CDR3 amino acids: CASSEVAGGYTF. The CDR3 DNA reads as TGTGCCAGCAGTGAAGTAGCGGGGGGCTACACCTTC.

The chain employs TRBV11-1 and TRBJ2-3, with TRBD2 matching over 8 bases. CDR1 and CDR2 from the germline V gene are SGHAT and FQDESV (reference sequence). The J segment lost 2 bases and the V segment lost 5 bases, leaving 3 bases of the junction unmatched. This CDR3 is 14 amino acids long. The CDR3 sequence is CASSPGGNTDTQYF. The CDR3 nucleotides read TGTGCCAGCAGCCCGGGGGGGAACACAGATACGCAGTATTTT.

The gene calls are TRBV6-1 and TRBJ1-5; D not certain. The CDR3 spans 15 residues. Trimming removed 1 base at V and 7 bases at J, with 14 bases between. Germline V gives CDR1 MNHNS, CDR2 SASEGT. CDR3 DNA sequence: TGTGCCAGCAGTGAAGTTGGGCGAAACGGACAGCCCCAGCATTTT. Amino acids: CASSEVGRNGQPQHF.

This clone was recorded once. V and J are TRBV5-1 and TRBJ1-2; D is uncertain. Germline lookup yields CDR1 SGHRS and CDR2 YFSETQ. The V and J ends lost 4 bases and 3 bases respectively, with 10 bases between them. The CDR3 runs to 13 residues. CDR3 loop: CASSDDGYYGYTF. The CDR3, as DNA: TGCGCCAGCAGCGACGACGGGTACTATGGCTACACCTTC.

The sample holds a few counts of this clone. The DNA for the CDR3 is TGTGCCAGTACTACATCGGGACAGGGGATGAACACTGAAGCTTTCTTT. As protein: CASTTSGQGMNTEAFF. The chain couples TRBV19 to TRBJ1-1; 10 bases agree with TRBD1. The CDR3 is made up of 16 amino acids. Unmatched junction bases numbered 8, after V lost 7 bases and J lost 0 bases. Germline CDR1 reads LNHDA; CDR2 reads SQIVND (reference sequence).

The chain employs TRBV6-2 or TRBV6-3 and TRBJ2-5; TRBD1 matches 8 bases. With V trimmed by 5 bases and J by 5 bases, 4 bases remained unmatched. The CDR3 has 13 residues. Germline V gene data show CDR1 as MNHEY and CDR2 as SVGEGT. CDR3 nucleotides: TGTGCCAGCAGTATCAGGGGGCTGGAGACCCAGTACTTC. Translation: CASSIRGLETQYF.

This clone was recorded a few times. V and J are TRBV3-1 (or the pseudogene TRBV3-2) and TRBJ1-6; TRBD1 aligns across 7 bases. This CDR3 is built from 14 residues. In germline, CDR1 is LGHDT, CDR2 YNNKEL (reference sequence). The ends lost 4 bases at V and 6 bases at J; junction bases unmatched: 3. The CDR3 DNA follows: TGTGCCAGCAGCCCCCCAGGGGGTAATTCACCCCTCCACTTT. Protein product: CASSPPGGNSPLHF.

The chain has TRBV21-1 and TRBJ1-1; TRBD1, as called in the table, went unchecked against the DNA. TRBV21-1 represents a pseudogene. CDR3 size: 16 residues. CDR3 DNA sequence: TGTGCCAGTCTGAACCGGGACAGGGGGACCTACACTGAAGCTTTCTTT. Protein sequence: CASLNRDRGTYTEAFF.